What follows describes a single T cell receptor beta chain. Its target is unknown. Using immunoSEQ multiplex PCR, the repertoire was profiled, and TCRdb retains in-frame clones only, with some absent. Counted here are over 150,000 clones, 72% occurring once; the ten biggest clones make up over 10%. This specimen comes from a study of cytotoxic CD8 clonotypes in ibrutinib-treated CLL. The wider study: The study recorded mean values of 255,043 productive templates and 94,082 productive rearrangements per sample. The study, taken as a whole, reports: The public clonotypes identified were infrequent and showed contraction or stability on treatment. Clonality rose at ibrutinib response, held steady in sustained remission, and fell toward baseline at progression.

V was trimmed by 1 base and J by 3 bases, leaving 9 bases between them. CDR1 is SGHTA and CDR2 is FQGNSA in the germline V gene. CDR3 size: 15 residues. Sample: PBMCs, taken after 24 months of ibrutinib treatment. This receptor was obtained from a human donor with chronic lymphocytic leukemia. This rearrangement joins TRBV7-2 to TRBJ2-2; perhaps TRBD2 as D (5 bases). The CDR3 is CASSLVGGYTGELFF. In nucleotides, the CDR3 is TGTGCCAGCAGCTTAGTGGGCGGGTACACCGGGGAGCTGTTTTTT.